The 32 T cell receptor beta chains listed next were all sequenced from one sample in a study of PD-L1 blockade in urothelial cancer. The data were produced by immunoSEQ multiplex PCR, yet TCRdb's version contains in-frame clones alone and is incomplete. The sample records more than 80,000 clones, 82% being singletons. This material consisted of PBMCs, taken around atezolizumab (anti-PD-L1) treatment. All receptors come from a man aged 70 or older with urothelial cancer.

The chain uses TRBV2 and TRBJ2-5; 12 bases are shared with TRBD2. The CDR3 covers 16 residues. Per germline, CDR1 SNHLY and CDR2 FYNNEI. J lost 1 base, V lost 7 bases, and 7 bases had no gene match. The CDR3 sequence is CASNPRTSGAQETQYF. The CDR3 DNA reads TGTGCCAGCAACCCAAGGACTAGCGGGGCCCAAGAGACCCAGTACTTC.

The rearrangement joins TRBV11-3 to TRBJ2-1; D is possibly TRBD2 (6 bases). Germline CDR1 SGHNT, CDR2 YENEEA. There are 16 residues in the CDR3. V was trimmed by 4 bases and J by 2 bases, leaving 15 bases between them. CDR3 bases: TGTGCCAGCAGCTCCCGCCGGGTAGCGGCCTACAATGAGCAGTTCTTC. This translates into CASSSRRVAAYNEQFF.

The gene calls are TRBV10-1 and TRBJ2-5; D remains ambiguous. Germline V lookup: CDR1 WNHNN, CDR2 SYGVQD (reference sequence). The CDR3 covers 14 residues. V lost 0 bases and J lost 5, with 10 bases in between. The CDR3 loop is CASSESNRVETQYF. The CDR3 DNA reads TGCGCCAGCAGTGAGTCGAACCGCGTTGAGACCCAGTACTTC.

The chain couples TRBV9 to TRBJ2-7, with TRBD2 identical over 9 bases. The J segment lost 0 bases and the V segment lost 4 bases, leaving 2 bases of the junction unmatched. Germline V gene sequence: CDR1 SGDLS, CDR2 YYNGEE. The CDR3 length is 14 residues. CDR3 DNA sequence: TGTGCCAGCAGCTTAGCGGGGGACTCCTACGAGCAGTACTTC. It encodes CASSLAGDSYEQYF.

The chain couples TRBV12-5 to TRBJ2-1; TRBD2 aligns across 9 bases. CDR1 and CDR2 (germline): LGHNT, FRNRAP. The CDR3 contains 17 residues. After removal of 0 bases from V and 4 bases from J, the junction contained 7 bases not matched to a gene. The DNA of the CDR3 is TGTGCTAGTGGTTTGGTAACTGGGCGGGGGGGGTACAATGAGCAGTTCTTC. Amino acids: CASGLVTGRGGYNEQFF.

V usage is TRBV11-3 and J usage is TRBJ2-5; 8 bases align to TRBD1. Germline V gene lookup returns CDR1 SGHNT and CDR2 YENEEA. CDR3 size: 16 residues. Trimming cost V 1 base and J 4 bases; bases outside gene matches: 8. Here the CDR3 reads CASSLGIQGALETQYF. The CDR3 DNA follows: TGTGCCAGCAGCTTAGGGATTCAGGGGGCGTTAGAGACCCAGTACTTC.

The J gene is TRBJ1-1, the V gene TRBV5-1; TRBD1 might be the D (5 bases). Looked up from germline, CDR1 is SGHRS and CDR2 is YFSETQ. This CDR3 has 15 amino acids. V lost 2 bases and J lost 4, with 15 bases in between. The CDR3 loop reads CASSFTRLGVTEAFF. DNA for the CDR3: TGCGCCAGCAGCTTTACCCGACTAGGGGTCACTGAAGCTTTCTTT.

By sample share, this clone is medium-sized (0.01 to 0.1%). The V gene is TRBV30, the J gene TRBJ1-4, with D perhaps TRBD1 (5 bases). The CDR3 length is 17 residues. CDR1 is GTSNPN, CDR2 SVGIG, per germline (reference sequence). Trimming cost V 4 bases and J 0 bases, with 18 bases left between them. The CDR3 spells CAWIRGTGTATNEKLFF. Written as DNA, the CDR3 is TGTGCCTGGATCCGGGGCACGGGGACTGCAACTAATGAAAAACTGTTTTTT. Using reference TRBV30 and TRBJ1-4 for the parts outside the CDR3, the full variable domain is SQTIHQWPATLVQPVGSPLSLECTVEGTSNPNLYWYRQAAGRGLQLLFYSVGIGQISSEVPQNLSASRPQDRQFILSSKKLLLSDSGFYLCAWIRGTGTATNEKLFFGSGTQLSVL.

V is TRBV2 and J is TRBJ1-4, with 9 bases lining up with TRBD1. The CDR3 extends over 14 amino acids. V shed 6 bases and J 7 bases; nucleotides not matched to a gene: 6. CDR1 SNHLY and CDR2 FYNNEI come from the germline V gene. CDR3 in amino acids: CASREQGAFEKLFF. The CDR3 coding sequence is TGTGCCAGCAGGGAACAGGGGGCCTTTGAAAAACTGTTTTTT.

The chain couples TRBV1 to TRBJ2-3; TRBD2 reflects the table's D call only, with no check against the DNA. TRBV1 is classified as a pseudogene. This CDR3 is 20 amino acids long. CDR3 coding DNA: TGCACCAGCAGCCAAGATCTTGGACTAGCGGGAGTCAGTTGGACAGATACGCAGTATTTT. This translates into CTSSQDLGLAGVSWTDTQYF.

The sample holds one count of this clone. The rearrangement uses TRBV19 and TRBJ2-6, with a tentative D call TRBD1 (5 bases). CDR1 LNHDA and CDR2 SQIVND come from the germline V gene (reference sequence). V lost 9 bases and J lost 1, with 16 bases in between. There are 16 residues in the CDR3. Here the CDR3 reads CASTPRVASGANVLTF. CDR3 DNA: TGTGCCAGCACCCCCAGGGTTGCTTCTGGGGCCAACGTCCTGACTTTC.

The V gene is TRBV18, the J gene TRBJ2-2; D may be TRBD1 (5 bases). Trimming shortened V by 7 bases and J by 5 bases, and 14 bases separated the two germline ends. The CDR3 has 14 residues. Germline assignment: CDR1 KGHSH and CDR2 LQKENI. The CDR3: CASCRAGLTGELFF. The CDR3 region has the DNA TGTGCCAGCTGCAGGGCCGGGTTGACCGGGGAGCTGTTTTTT.

V is TRBV11-2 and J is TRBJ2-5; D is perhaps TRBD1 (6 bases). Per the germline V gene, CDR1 is SGHAT and CDR2 is FQNNGV. The CDR3 has 15 residues. Trimming pared 1 base from V and 2 bases from J, leaving 11 bases between. CDR3 loop: CASSLGNREQETQYF. CDR3 DNA: TGTGCCAGCAGCTTAGGTAACAGGGAGCAAGAGACCCAGTACTTC.

The CDR3 DNA reads as TGTGCCAGCAGTCCCCCCGGACAGGGACGGGTTAGCAATCAGCCCCAGCATTTT. Protein sequence: CASSPPGQGRVSNQPQHF. The V and J genes are TRBV28 and TRBJ1-5; TRBD1 matches at 8 bases. Germline V gives CDR1 MDHEN, CDR2 SYDVKM. This CDR3 comprises 18 residues. V shed 5 bases and J 0 bases; nucleotides not matched to a gene: 12.

This clone was recorded once. The chain employs TRBV30 and TRBJ2-5; D gene unclear. This CDR3 spans 11 amino acids. Germline V gene lookup returns CDR1 GTSNPN and CDR2 SVGIG (reference sequence). V lost 5 bases, J lost 2 bases, and 6 bases lay in between. CDR3 sequence reads: CAWASQETQYF. CDR3 coding DNA: TGTGCCTGGGCTAGTCAAGAGACCCAGTACTTC.

This chain joins TRBV6-5 and TRBJ2-5; a possible D gene is TRBD2 (5 bases). Per germline, CDR1 MNHEY and CDR2 SVGAGI. Trimming left V 0 bases short and J 2 bases short, with 13 bases between. The CDR3 is 16 residues long. This CDR3 reads CASSYSPGRAQETQYF. The CDR3 nucleotides are TGTGCCAGCAGTTACTCCCCGGGAAGGGCACAAGAGACCCAGTACTTC.

The chain is built from TRBV5-4 and TRBJ2-5, with 8 nucleotides matching TRBD1. Germline loops: CDR1 SGHNT, CDR2 YYREEE (reference sequence). V shed 2 bases, J shed 2 bases, and the junction held 8 bases outside the gene matches. This CDR3 has 16 residues. CDR3 sequence: CASSLYRGSRQETQYF. CDR3 nucleotide sequence: TGTGCCAGCAGCTTATACAGGGGGAGTAGACAAGAGACCCAGTACTTC.

J is TRBJ2-2 and V is TRBV5-4; 11 nucleotides align to TRBD2. With 1 base clipped from V and 6 bases from J, the junction kept 8 bases outside the gene matches. This CDR3 contains 17 residues. Germline assignment: CDR1 SGHNT and CDR2 YYREEE (reference sequence). The CDR3, as DNA: TGTGCCAGCAGCTTGTTTTCCGGGACTAGCGGTCCCGGGGAGCTGTTTTTT. Its protein product is CASSLFSGTSGPGELFF. The whole variable domain, filled in from reference TRBV5-4 and TRBJ2-2, reads ETGVTQSPTHLIKTRGQQVTLRCSSQSGHNTVSWYQQALGQGPQFIFQYYREEENGRGNFPPRFSGLQFPNYSSELNVNALELDDSALYLCASSLFSGTSGPGELFFGEGSRLTVL.

The chain has TRBV6-6 and TRBJ1-3, with D perhaps TRBD1 (5 bases). The V end was cut by 8 bases, the J end by 4 bases, with 15 bases between. CDR1 is MNHNY, CDR2 SVGAGI, per germline (reference sequence). The CDR3 consists of 14 residues. The CDR3 reads CASRDSLDGNTIYF. CDR3 nucleotide sequence: TGTGCCAGCCGTGACAGCCTTGACGGAAACACCATATATTTT.

This clone showed up just a few times. The chain employs TRBV4-3 and TRBJ2-5; the D gene is possibly TRBD1 (5 bases). The CDR3 is made up of 16 amino acids. Trimming left V 0 bases short and J 1 base short, with 12 bases between. Germline lookup yields CDR1 LGHNA and CDR2 YSLEER. CDR3 region: CASSQDYGQFQETQYF. The CDR3 DNA reads TGCGCCAGCAGCCAAGATTATGGACAATTCCAAGAGACCCAGTACTTC.

The chain joins TRBV7-2 to TRBJ1-5, with D unclear. The CDR3 length is 12 residues. Germline values: CDR1 SGHTA, CDR2 FQGNSA. Trimming took 1 base from V and 6 from J, leaving 4 bases between them. For the CDR3, the DNA is TGTGCCAGCAGCTTAGATCGTCAGCCCCAGCATTTT. Protein sequence: CASSLDRQPQHF.

The chain has TRBV13 and TRBJ2-7, with TRBD1 matching 8 bases. V gave up 5 bases and J gave up 6 bases; unmatched junction bases: 12. Germline CDR1 and CDR2: PRHDT and FYEKMQ (reference sequence). CDR3 size: 15 residues. CDR3 amino acids: CASSPGQGAYGEQYF. DNA for the CDR3: TGTGCCAGCAGCCCCGGACAGGGAGCTTATGGCGAGCAGTACTTC.

The rearrangement uses TRBV6-1 and TRBJ2-2, with D perhaps TRBD1 (5 bases). The CDR3 consists of 13 residues. Germline V gene sequence: CDR1 MNHNS, CDR2 SASEGT. V gave up 6 bases and J gave up 4 bases, with 9 bases separating them. CDR3 region: CASSDSFTGELFF. The CDR3 DNA reads as TGTGCCAGCAGCGACAGTTTCACCGGGGAGCTGTTTTTT.

The rearrangement uses TRBV19 and TRBJ1-2; maybe TRBD1 (6 bases). There are 15 residues in the CDR3. Trimming stripped 0 bases from V and 4 bases from J, with 12 bases between. The germline gives CDR1 LNHDA, CDR2 SQIVND (reference sequence). The CDR3 sequence: CASSIDFGQTYGYTF. Written as DNA, the CDR3 is TGTGCCAGTAGTATAGATTTTGGACAGACCTATGGCTACACCTTC.

V is TRBV5-4 and J is TRBJ1-2, with TRBD1 as a possible D gene (5 bases). Germline CDR1 reads SGHNT; CDR2 reads YYREEE (reference sequence). This CDR3 has 14 amino acids. The V and J ends lost 5 bases and 8 bases respectively, with 19 bases between them. CDR3 coding DNA: TGTGCCAGCAGGATGGCGGCAGGGTCGTCCGGCTACACCTTC. Its protein is CASRMAAGSSGYTF.

CDR3 DNA sequence: TGTGCCAGCAGCTTTGGCGGTAACACTGAAGCTTTCTTT. It specifies CASSFGGNTEAFF. The chain is built from TRBV7-3 and TRBJ1-1; the D is unclear. The CDR3 consists of 13 residues. The V gene's germline CDR1 is SGHTA and CDR2 FQGTGA. V was pared by 3 bases and J by 2 bases, with 7 bases between.

This clone was seen a handful of times. This chain connects TRBV7-9 to TRBJ1-2; possible D gene TRBD1, 6 bases. The ends were cut back, 2 bases at V and 0 bases at J, with 16 bases in the middle. Germline V CDR1 and CDR2: SEHNR, FQNEAQ (reference sequence). CDR3 length equals 17 residues. CDR3 amino acids: CASSLSVTGTTNYGYTF. CDR3 nucleotide sequence: TGTGCCAGCAGCTTATCGGTCACCGGGACAACTAACTATGGCTACACCTTC. Full variable domain (missing parts from reference TRBV7-9 and TRBJ1-2): DTGVSQNPRHKITKRGQNVTFRCDPISEHNRLYWYRQTLGQGPEFLTYFQNEAQLEKSRLLSDRFSAERPKGSFSTLEIQRTEQGDSAMYLCASSLSVTGTTNYGYTFGSGTRLTVV.

The chain has TRBV27 and TRBJ2-1; tentative D call: TRBD1 (6 bases). The ends were cut back, 3 bases at V and 2 bases at J, with 11 bases in the middle. Germline CDR1 MNHEY, CDR2 SMNVEV (reference sequence). The length of the CDR3 is 15 residues. The CDR3 coding sequence is TGTGCCAGCAGTTTTCAGGGGTACGCCTACAATGAGCAGTTCTTC. It translates to CASSFQGYAYNEQFF.

V is TRBV27 and J is TRBJ2-7; 10 bases fit TRBD2. V was pared by 5 bases and J by 3 bases, with 4 bases of the junction left unmatched. The CDR3 loop spans 14 amino acids. Per germline, CDR1 MNHEY and CDR2 SMNVEV (reference sequence). Here the CDR3 reads CASSRSGGSYEQYF. CDR3 coding DNA: TGTGCCAGCAGTCGTAGCGGGGGGAGCTACGAGCAGTACTTC.

V gene TRBV18 combines with J gene TRBJ2-7; the match to TRBD1 covers 7 bases. The CDR3 consists of 14 residues. The germline V gene encodes CDR1 KGHSH and CDR2 LQKENI. Trimming took 0 bases from V and 5 from J; bases not matched to a gene: 4. The CDR3, as DNA: TGTGCCAGCTCACCACCCACAGGGGCAGACGAGCAGTACTTC. This codes for CASSPPTGADEQYF.

V gene TRBV5-1 combines with J gene TRBJ2-3; TRBD1 matches 9 bases. Germline assignment: CDR1 SGHRS and CDR2 YFSETQ. The V segment lost 2 bases and the J segment 5 bases; nucleotides outside the gene matches: 12. The CDR3 totals 17 residues. CDR3 sequence (DNA): TGCGCCAGCAGCTTTTCGGGACAGGGATTTGATGGAGATACGCAGTATTTT. Encoded protein: CASSFSGQGFDGDTQYF.

V and J are TRBV19 and TRBJ1-2, with 9 bases matching TRBD1. Trimming cost V 9 bases and J 1 base; bases outside gene matches: 3. The CDR3 extends over 13 amino acids. CDR1 and CDR2 from the germline V gene are LNHDA and SQIVND (reference sequence). This chain's CDR3 is CASMDRGNYGYTF. CDR3 DNA sequence: TGTGCCAGCATGGACAGGGGTAACTATGGCTACACCTTC. The entire variable domain, with the rest obtained from reference TRBV19 and TRBJ1-2, is as follows: DGGITQSPKYLFRKEGQNVTLSCEQNLNHDAMYWYRQDPGQGLRLIYYSQIVNDFQKGDIAEGYSVSREKKESFPLTVTSAQKNPTAFYLCASMDRGNYGYTFGSGTRLTVV.